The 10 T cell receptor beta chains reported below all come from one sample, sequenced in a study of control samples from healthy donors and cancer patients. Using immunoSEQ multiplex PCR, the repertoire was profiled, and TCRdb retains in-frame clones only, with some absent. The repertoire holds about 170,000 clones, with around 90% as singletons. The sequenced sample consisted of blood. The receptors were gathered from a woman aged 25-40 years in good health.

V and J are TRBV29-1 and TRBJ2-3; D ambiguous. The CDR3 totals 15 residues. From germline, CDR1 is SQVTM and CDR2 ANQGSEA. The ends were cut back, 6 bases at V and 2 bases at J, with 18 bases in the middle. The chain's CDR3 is CSVATQVGFTDTQYF. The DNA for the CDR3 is TGCAGCGTGGCGACTCAAGTGGGTTTCACAGATACGCAGTATTTT.

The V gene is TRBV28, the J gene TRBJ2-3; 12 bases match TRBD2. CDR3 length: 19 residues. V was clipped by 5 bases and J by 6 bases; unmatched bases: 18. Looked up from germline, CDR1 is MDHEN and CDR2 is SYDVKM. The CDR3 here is CASSPEKLTSGSTPDTQYF. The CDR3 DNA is TGTGCCAGCAGTCCCGAAAAGCTGACTAGCGGGAGTACGCCGGATACGCAGTATTTT.

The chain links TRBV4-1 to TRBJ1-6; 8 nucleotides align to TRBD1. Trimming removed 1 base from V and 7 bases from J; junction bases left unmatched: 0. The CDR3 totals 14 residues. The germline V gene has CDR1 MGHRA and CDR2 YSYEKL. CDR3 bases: TGCGCCAGCAGCCAAGGACAGGGGAATTCACCCCTCCACTTT. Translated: CASSQGQGNSPLHF.

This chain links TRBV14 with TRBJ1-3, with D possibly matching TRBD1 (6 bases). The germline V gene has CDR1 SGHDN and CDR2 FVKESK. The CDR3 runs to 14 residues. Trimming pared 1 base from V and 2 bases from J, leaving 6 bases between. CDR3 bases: TGTGCCAGCAGCCAAGGACAGGCTGGAAACACCATATATTTT. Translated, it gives CASSQGQAGNTIYF.

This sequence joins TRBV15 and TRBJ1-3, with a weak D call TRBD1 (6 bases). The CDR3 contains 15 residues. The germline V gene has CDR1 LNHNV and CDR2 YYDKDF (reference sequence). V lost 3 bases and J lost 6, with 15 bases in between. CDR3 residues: CATSRAYGGPNTIYF. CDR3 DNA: TGTGCCACCAGCAGGGCCTACGGGGGGCCAAACACCATATATTTT.

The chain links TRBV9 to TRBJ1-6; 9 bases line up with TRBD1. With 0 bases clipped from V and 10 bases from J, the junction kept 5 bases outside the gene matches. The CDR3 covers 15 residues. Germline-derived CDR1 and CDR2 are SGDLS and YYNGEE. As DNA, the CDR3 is TGTGCCAGCAGCGTAGAGGGACAGGGTAAATCACCCCTCCACTTT. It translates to CASSVEGQGKSPLHF. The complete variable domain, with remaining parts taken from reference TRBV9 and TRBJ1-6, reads DSGVTQTPKHLITATGQRVTLRCSPRSGDLSVYWYQQSLDQGLQFLIQYYNGEERAKGNILERFSAQQFPDLHSELNLSSLELGDSALYFCASSVEGQGKSPLHFGNGTRLTVT.

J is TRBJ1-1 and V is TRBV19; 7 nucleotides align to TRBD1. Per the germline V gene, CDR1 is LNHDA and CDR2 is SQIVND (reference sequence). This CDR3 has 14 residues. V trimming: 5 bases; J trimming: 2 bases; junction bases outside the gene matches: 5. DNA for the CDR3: TGTGCCAGTAGTTTAGGACAGGCCAACACTGAAGCTTTCTTT. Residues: CASSLGQANTEAFF.

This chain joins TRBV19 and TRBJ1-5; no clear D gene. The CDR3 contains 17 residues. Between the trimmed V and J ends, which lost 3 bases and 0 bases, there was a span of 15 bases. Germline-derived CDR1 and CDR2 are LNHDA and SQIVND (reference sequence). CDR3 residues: CASSIIGQAISNQPQHF. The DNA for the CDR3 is TGTGCCAGTAGTATCATCGGGCAGGCTATTAGCAATCAGCCCCAGCATTTT.

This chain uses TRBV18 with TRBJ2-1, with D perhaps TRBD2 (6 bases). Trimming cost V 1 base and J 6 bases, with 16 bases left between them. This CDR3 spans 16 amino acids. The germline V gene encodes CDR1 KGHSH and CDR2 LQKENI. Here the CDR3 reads CASSPLSGGSLNEQFF. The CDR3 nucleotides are TGTGCCAGCTCACCACTGAGCGGAGGGTCCCTCAATGAGCAGTTCTTC.

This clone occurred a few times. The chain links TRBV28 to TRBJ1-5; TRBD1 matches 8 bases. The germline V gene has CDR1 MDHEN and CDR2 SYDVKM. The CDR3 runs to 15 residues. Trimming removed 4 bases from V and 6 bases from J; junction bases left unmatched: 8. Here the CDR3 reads CASSWAQGAGQPQHF. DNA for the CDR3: TGTGCCAGCAGTTGGGCGCAGGGGGCCGGTCAGCCCCAGCATTTT.